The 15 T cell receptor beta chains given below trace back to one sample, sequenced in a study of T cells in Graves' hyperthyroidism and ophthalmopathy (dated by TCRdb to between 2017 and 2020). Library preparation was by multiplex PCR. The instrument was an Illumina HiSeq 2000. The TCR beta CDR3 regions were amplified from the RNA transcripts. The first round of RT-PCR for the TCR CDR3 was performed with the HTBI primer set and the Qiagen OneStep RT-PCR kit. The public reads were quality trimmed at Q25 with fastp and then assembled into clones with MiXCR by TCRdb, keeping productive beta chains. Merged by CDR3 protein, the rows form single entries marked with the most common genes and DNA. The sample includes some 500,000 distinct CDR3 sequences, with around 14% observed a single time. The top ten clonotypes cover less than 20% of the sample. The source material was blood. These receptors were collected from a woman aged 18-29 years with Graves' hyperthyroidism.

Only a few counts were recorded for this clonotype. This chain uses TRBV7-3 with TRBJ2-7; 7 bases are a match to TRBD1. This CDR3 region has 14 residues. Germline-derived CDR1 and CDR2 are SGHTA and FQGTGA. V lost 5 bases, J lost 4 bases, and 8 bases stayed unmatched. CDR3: CASSAPGTAYEQYF. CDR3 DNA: TGTGCCAGCAGCGCCCCCGGGACAGCTTACGAGCAGTACTTC.

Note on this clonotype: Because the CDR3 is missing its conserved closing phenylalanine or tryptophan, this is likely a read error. CDR3 sequence reads: CASSGDREANYGYTL. In DNA form, the CDR3 reads TGTGCCAGCAGCGGAGACAGGGAAGCTAACTATGGCTACACCTTA. The chain recombines TRBV9 with TRBJ1-2; 7 bases are a match to TRBD1. Trimming cost V 3 bases and J 0 bases; bases outside gene matches: 5. Per germline, CDR1 SGDLS and CDR2 YYNGEE. The CDR3 covers 15 residues.

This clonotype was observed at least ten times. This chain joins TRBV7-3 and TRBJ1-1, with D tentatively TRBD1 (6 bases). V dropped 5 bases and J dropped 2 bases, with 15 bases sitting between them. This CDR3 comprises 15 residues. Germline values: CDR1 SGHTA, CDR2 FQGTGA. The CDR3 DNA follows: TGTGCCAGCAGCCTAGTACCCGGGACAAACACTGAAGCTTTCTTT. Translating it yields CASSLVPGTNTEAFF.

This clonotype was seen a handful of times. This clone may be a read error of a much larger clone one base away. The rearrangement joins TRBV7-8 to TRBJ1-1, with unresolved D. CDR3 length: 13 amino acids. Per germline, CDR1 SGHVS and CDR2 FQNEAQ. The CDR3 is CANSLVMNTEAFF. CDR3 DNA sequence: TGTGCCAACAGCTTAGTCATGAACACTGAAGCTTTCTTT. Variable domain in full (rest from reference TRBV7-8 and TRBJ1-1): GAGVSQSPRYKVAKRGQDVALRCDPISGHVSLFWYQQALGQGPEFLTYFQNEAQLDKSGLPSDRFFAERPEGSVSTLKIQRTQQEDSAVYLCANSLVMNTEAFFGQGTRLTVV.

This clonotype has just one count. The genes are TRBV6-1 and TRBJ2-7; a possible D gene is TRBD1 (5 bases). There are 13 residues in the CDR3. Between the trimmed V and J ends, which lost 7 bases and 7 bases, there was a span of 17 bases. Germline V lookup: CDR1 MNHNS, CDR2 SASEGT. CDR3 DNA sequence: TGTGCCAGCACCACACGATGGCAGGGAGAGCAGTACTTC. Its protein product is CASTTRWQGEQYF.

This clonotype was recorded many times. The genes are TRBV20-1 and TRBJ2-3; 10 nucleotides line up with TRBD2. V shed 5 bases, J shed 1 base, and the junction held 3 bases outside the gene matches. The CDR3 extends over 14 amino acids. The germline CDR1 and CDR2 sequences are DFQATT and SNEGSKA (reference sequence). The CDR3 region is CSALAGVGTDTQYF. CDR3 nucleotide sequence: TGCAGTGCTCTAGCGGGAGTGGGCACAGATACGCAGTATTTT.

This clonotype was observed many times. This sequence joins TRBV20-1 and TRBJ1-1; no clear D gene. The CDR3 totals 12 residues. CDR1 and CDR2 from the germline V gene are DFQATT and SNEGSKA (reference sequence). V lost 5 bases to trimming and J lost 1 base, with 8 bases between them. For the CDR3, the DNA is TGCAGTGCTGTTAGACAGAACACTGAAGCTTTCTTT. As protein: CSAVRQNTEAFF.

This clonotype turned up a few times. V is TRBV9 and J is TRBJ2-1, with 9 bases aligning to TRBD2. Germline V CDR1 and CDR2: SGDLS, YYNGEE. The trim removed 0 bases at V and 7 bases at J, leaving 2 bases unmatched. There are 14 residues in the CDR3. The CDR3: CASSVGGLANEQFF. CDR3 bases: TGTGCCAGCAGCGTAGGGGGACTAGCAAATGAGCAGTTCTTC.

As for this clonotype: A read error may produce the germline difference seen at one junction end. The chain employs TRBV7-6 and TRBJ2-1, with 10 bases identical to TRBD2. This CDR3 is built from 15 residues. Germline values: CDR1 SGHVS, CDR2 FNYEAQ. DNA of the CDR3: TGTGTCAGCAGCTTACTAGCGGGGCAATACAATGAGCAGTTCTTC. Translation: CVSSLLAGQYNEQFF.

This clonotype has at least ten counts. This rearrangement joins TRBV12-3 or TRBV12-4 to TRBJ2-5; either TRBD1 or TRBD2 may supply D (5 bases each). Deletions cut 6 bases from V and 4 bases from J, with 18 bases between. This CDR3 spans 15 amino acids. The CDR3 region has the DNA TGTGCCAGCAGGCCTCATGGGGAGAGGGGAGAGACCCAGTACTTC. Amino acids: CASRPHGERGETQYF.

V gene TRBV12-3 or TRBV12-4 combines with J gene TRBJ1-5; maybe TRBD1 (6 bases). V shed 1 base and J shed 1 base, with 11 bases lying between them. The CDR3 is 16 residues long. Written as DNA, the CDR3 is TGTGCCAGCAGTTTAGGCAGGGGCAGGAGCAATCAGCCCCAGCATTTT. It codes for CASSLGRGRSNQPQHF.

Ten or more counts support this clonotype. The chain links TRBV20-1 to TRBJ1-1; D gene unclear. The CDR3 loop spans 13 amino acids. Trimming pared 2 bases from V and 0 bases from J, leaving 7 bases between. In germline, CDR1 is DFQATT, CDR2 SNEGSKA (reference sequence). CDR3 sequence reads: CSARPDMNTEAFF. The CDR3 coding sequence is TGCAGTGCTAGACCTGACATGAACACTGAAGCTTTCTTT.

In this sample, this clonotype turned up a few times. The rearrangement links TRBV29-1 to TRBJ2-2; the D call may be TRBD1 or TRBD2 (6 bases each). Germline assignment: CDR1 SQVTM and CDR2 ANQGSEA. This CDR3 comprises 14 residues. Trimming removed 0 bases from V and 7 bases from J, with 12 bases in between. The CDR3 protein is CSVEEGGSNGELFF. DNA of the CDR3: TGCAGCGTTGAAGAAGGGGGGTCAAACGGGGAGCTGTTTTTT.

CDR3 DNA sequence: TGTGCCAGCAGCCAAGATAAGGCGAGTGGTAATGAAAAACTGTTTTTT. Protein: CASSQDKASGNEKLFF. The chain carries TRBV4-2 and TRBJ1-4; D gene ambiguous. Germline CDR1 is LGHNA and CDR2 is YNFKEQ. With 0 bases removed from V and 4 bases from J, the gap between germline ends came to 12 bases. The CDR3 contains 16 residues.

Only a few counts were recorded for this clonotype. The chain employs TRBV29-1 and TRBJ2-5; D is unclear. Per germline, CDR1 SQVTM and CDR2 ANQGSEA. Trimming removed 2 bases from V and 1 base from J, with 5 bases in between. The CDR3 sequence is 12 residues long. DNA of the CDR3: TGCAGCGTTGAAACACGCCAAGAGACCCAGTACTTC. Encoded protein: CSVETRQETQYF.